These T cell receptor beta chains were read from a single sample in a study of resident and recirculating memory T cells in vitiligo. Sequencing was performed with immunoSEQ multiplex PCR; in TCRdb, only in-frame clones are kept and a portion is missing. The sample has tens of thousands of clones, about 90% seen once; the top ten hold roughly 5%. The sequenced material came from blood. These receptor sequences come from a male donor with vitiligo. CDR3s include the opening cysteine and the closing phenylalanine or tryptophan. A D gene is named only where the DNA matches it firmly. Only part of the rows carry a size: once, few, many, or a class if the clone is expanded.

cdr3_length: 15; j_call: TRBJ1-3; clone_size: NA; d_call: NA; v_call: TRBV5-6; cdr3_aa: CASSLAWGHGNTIYF; cdr3_nt: TGTGCCAGCAGCTTGGCATGGGGGCACGGAAACACCATATATTTT
cdr3_length: 14; j_call: TRBJ2-2; clone_size: NA; d_call: NA; v_call: TRBV6-6; cdr3_aa: CASSYGEAAGELFF; cdr3_nt: TGTGCCAGCAGTTACGGGGAGGCCGCCGGGGAGCTGTTTTTT
cdr3_length: 15; j_call: TRBJ1-1; clone_size: NA; d_call: NA; v_call: TRBV6-5; cdr3_aa: CASSYSGSLNTEAFF; cdr3_nt: TGTGCCAGCAGTTACAGTGGGAGTCTTAACACTGAAGCTTTCTTT
cdr3_length: 14; j_call: TRBJ2-7; clone_size: NA; d_call: TRBD1; v_call: TRBV7-3; cdr3_aa: CASSWTGASYEQYF; cdr3_nt: TGTGCCAGCAGTTGGACAGGGGCCTCCTACGAGCAGTACTTC
cdr3_length: 16; j_call: TRBJ2-7; clone_size: NA; d_call: NA; v_call: TRBV5-1; cdr3_aa: CASSTLGGRLNYEQYF; cdr3_nt: TGCGCCAGCAGCACCCTCGGGGGGCGATTAAACTACGAGCAGTACTTC
cdr3_length: 14; j_call: TRBJ2-3; clone_size: NA; d_call: NA; v_call: TRBV7-9; cdr3_aa: CASSLSPVSDTQYF; cdr3_nt: TGTGCCAGCAGCTTATCCCCCGTTTCGGATACGCAGTATTTT
cdr3_length: 13; j_call: TRBJ2-7; clone_size: NA; d_call: NA; v_call: TRBV7-6; cdr3_aa: CASSLGTTYEQYF; cdr3_nt: TGTGCCAGCAGCTTAGGGACAACCTACGAGCAGTACTTC
cdr3_length: 15; j_call: TRBJ2-7; clone_size: NA; d_call: NA; v_call: TRBV14; cdr3_aa: CASSQGGHPSYEQYF; cdr3_nt: TGTGCCAGCAGCCAAGGGGGACACCCGTCCTACGAGCAGTACTTC
cdr3_length: 13; j_call: TRBJ1-4; clone_size: NA; d_call: NA; v_call: TRBV15; cdr3_aa: CATTKPTNEKLFF; cdr3_nt: TGTGCCACCACTAAGCCAACTAATGAAAAACTGTTTTTT
cdr3_length: 12; j_call: TRBJ2-3; clone_size: NA; d_call: NA; v_call: TRBV6-1; cdr3_aa: CASNPDGDTQYF; cdr3_nt: TGTGCCAGCAACCCTGACGGGGATACGCAGTATTTT
cdr3_length: 22; j_call: TRBJ2-7; clone_size: NA; d_call: TRBD2; v_call: TRBV14; cdr3_aa: CASSQARGARTSGRGGFYEQYF; cdr3_nt: TGTGCCAGCAGCCAAGCAAGGGGGGCTCGGACTAGCGGGAGAGGAGGATTTTACGAGCAGTACTTC
cdr3_length: 15; j_call: TRBJ2-1; clone_size: NA; d_call: TRBD1; v_call: TRBV4-1; cdr3_aa: CASSQLDRIYNEQFF; cdr3_nt: TGCGCCAGCAGCCAACTGGACAGGATATACAATGAGCAGTTCTTC
cdr3_length: 16; j_call: TRBJ2-2; clone_size: NA; d_call: TRBD2; v_call: TRBV15; cdr3_aa: CATSRVSGRFDGELFF; cdr3_nt: TGTGCCACCAGCAGAGTTAGCGGGAGGTTTGACGGGGAGCTGTTTTTT
cdr3_length: 15; j_call: TRBJ2-1; clone_size: NA; d_call: NA; v_call: TRBV9; cdr3_aa: CASSARDQTYNEQFF; cdr3_nt: TGTGCCAGCAGCGCGCGGGACCAAACCTACAATGAGCAGTTCTTC
cdr3_length: 13; j_call: TRBJ2-5; clone_size: NA; d_call: TRBD2; v_call: TRBV29-1; cdr3_aa: CSVGEREWETQYF; cdr3_nt: TGCAGCGTTGGGGAGCGGGAGTGGGAGACCCAGTACTTC
cdr3_length: 15; j_call: TRBJ2-7; clone_size: NA; d_call: NA; v_call: TRBV5-4; cdr3_aa: CASRYAQGGAYEQYF; cdr3_nt: TGTGCCAGCAGATATGCACAGGGGGGGGCCTACGAGCAGTACTTC
cdr3_length: 14; j_call: TRBJ2-7; clone_size: NA; d_call: TRBD1; v_call: TRBV5-4; cdr3_aa: CASSFRDRGDEQYF; cdr3_nt: TGTGCCAGCAGCTTCCGGGACAGGGGGGACGAGCAGTACTTC
cdr3_length: 16; j_call: TRBJ2-1; clone_size: NA; d_call: TRBD1; v_call: TRBV19; cdr3_aa: CASLKGDRGWYNEQFF; cdr3_nt: TGTGCCAGCCTAAAAGGGGACAGGGGATGGTACAATGAGCAGTTCTTC
cdr3_length: 14; j_call: TRBJ2-1; clone_size: NA; d_call: NA; v_call: TRBV4-3; cdr3_aa: CASSFLGVYNEQFF; cdr3_nt: TGCGCCAGCAGCTTTTTAGGGGTTTACAATGAGCAGTTCTTC
cdr3_length: 14; j_call: TRBJ2-7; clone_size: NA; d_call: TRBD2; v_call: TRBV6-7; cdr3_aa: CASRTAVAGAEQYF; cdr3_nt: TGTGCCAGCAGGACTGCAGTAGCGGGAGCCGAGCAGTACTTC
cdr3_length: 15; j_call: TRBJ1-4; clone_size: NA; d_call: NA; v_call: TRBV7-8; cdr3_aa: CASSPSRRENEKLFF; cdr3_nt: TGTGCCAGCAGCCCGTCGAGGAGGGAGAATGAAAAACTGTTTTTT
cdr3_length: 11; j_call: TRBJ1-2; clone_size: NA; d_call: NA; v_call: TRBV2; cdr3_aa: CASGGDYGYTF; cdr3_nt: TGTGCCAGCGGGGGGGACTATGGCTACACCTTC
cdr3_length: 16; j_call: TRBJ2-1; clone_size: few; d_call: TRBD2; v_call: TRBV4-2; cdr3_aa: CASSQDGAGGFNEQFF; cdr3_nt: TGTGCCAGCAGCCAAGATGGGGCGGGAGGCTTCAATGAGCAGTTCTTC
cdr3_length: 17; j_call: TRBJ2-7; clone_size: NA; d_call: TRBD1; v_call: TRBV28; cdr3_aa: CASSSSAGTGGWYEQYF; cdr3_nt: TGTGCCAGCAGTTCGAGCGCCGGGACAGGGGGGTGGTACGAGCAGTACTTC
cdr3_length: 14; j_call: TRBJ2-3; clone_size: NA; d_call: NA; v_call: TRBV5-1; cdr3_aa: CASSLWGPTDTQYF; cdr3_nt: TGCGCCAGCAGTCTTTGGGGGCCGACAGATACGCAGTATTTT
cdr3_length: 13; j_call: TRBJ2-3; clone_size: NA; d_call: TRBD1; v_call: TRBV6-4; cdr3_aa: CASRDRETDTQYF; cdr3_nt: TGTGCCAGCCGAGACAGGGAAACAGATACGCAGTATTTT
cdr3_length: 15; j_call: TRBJ2-3; clone_size: NA; d_call: NA; v_call: TRBV25-1; cdr3_aa: CASSETGSSTDTQYF; cdr3_nt: TGTGCCAGCAGTGAAACTGGTTCTAGCACAGATACGCAGTATTTT
cdr3_length: 16; j_call: TRBJ2-1; clone_size: NA; d_call: TRBD2; v_call: TRBV19; cdr3_aa: CASSPRLAGGLSEQFF; cdr3_nt: TGTGCCAGTAGTCCCCGACTAGCGGGAGGGCTGTCGGAGCAGTTCTTC
cdr3_length: 17; j_call: TRBJ2-2; clone_size: once; d_call: TRBD2; v_call: TRBV5-4; cdr3_aa: CASSPLVTSGSTGELFF; cdr3_nt: TGTGCCAGCAGCCCCTTAGTAACTAGCGGGAGCACCGGGGAGCTGTTTTTT
cdr3_length: 14; j_call: TRBJ1-1; clone_size: few; d_call: NA; v_call: TRBV5-1; cdr3_aa: CASSLSRSGTEAFF; cdr3_nt: TGCGCCAGCAGCCTCTCTCGATCCGGCACTGAAGCTTTCTTT